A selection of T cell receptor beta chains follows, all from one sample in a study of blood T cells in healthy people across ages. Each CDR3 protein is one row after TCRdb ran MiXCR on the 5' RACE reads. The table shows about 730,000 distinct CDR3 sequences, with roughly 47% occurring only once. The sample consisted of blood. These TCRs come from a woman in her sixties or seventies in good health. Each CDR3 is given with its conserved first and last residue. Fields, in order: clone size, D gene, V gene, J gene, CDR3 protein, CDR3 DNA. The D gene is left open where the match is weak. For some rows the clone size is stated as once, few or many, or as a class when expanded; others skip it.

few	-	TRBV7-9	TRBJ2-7	CASSLVQAAEYEQYF	TGTGCCAGCAGCTTAGTTCAGGCGGCTGAGTACGAGCAGTACTTC
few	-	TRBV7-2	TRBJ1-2	CASSQTGPAGYTF	TGTGCCAGCAGCCAGACCGGGCCTGCGGGCTACACCTTC
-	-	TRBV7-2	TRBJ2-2	CASSSLAGELFF	TGTGCCAGCAGCTCTTTGGCCGGGGAGCTGTTTTTT
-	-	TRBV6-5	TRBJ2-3	CASSYRDPGQGTQYF	TGTGCCAGCAGTTACCGAGACCCTGGGCAAGGTACGCAGTATTTT
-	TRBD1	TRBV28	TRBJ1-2	CAGRETGGNYGYTF	TGTGCCGGGAGAGAGACAGGGGGTAACTATGGCTACACCTTC
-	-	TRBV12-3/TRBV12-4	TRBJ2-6	CASLFGAGANVLTF	TGTGCCAGCCTGTTTGGGGCCGGGGCCAACGTCCTGACTTTC
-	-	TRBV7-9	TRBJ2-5	CASSLHGETQYF	TGTGCCAGCAGCTTACACGGGGAGACCCAGTACTTC
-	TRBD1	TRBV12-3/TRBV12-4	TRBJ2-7	CASSLATTGGYEQYF	TGTGCCAGCAGTTTAGCGACGACAGGGGGTTACGAGCAGTACTTC
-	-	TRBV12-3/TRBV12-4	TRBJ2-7	CASSPDKSYEQYF	TGTGCCAGCAGTCCCGACAAGTCCTACGAGCAGTACTTC
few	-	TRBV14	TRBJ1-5	CASSPRGFNQPQHF	TGTGCCAGCAGCCCCCGCGGGTTCAATCAGCCCCAGCATTTT
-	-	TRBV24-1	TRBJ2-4	CATSDLNIQYF	TGTGCCACCAGTGATTTGAACATTCAGTACTTC
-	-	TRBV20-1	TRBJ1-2	CSARWGNYGYTF	TGCAGTGCTAGGTGGGGAAACTATGGCTACACCTTC
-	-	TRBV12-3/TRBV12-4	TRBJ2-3	CASSRAVQADTQYF	TGTGCCAGCAGTCGAGCGGTGCAAGCAGATACGCAGTATTTT
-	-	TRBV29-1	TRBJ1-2	CSVERPGDGYTF	TGCAGCGTTGAAAGGCCAGGGGATGGCTACACCTTC
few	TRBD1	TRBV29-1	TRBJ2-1	CSEGTGYNEQFF	TGCAGCGAGGGGACAGGCTACAATGAGCAGTTCTTC
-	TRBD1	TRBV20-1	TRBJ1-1	CSARTQGAKNTEAFF	TGCAGTGCTAGAACACAGGGGGCGAAGAACACTGAAGCTTTCTTT
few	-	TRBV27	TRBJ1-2	CASSSVGLVYGYTF	TGTGCCAGCAGCAGTGTGGGATTGGTCTATGGCTACACCTTC
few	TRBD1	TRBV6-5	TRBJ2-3	CASSYAMGQSSTDTQYF	TGTGCCAGCAGTTACGCGATGGGACAGTCTAGCACAGATACGCAGTATTTT
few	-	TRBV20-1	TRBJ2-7	CSARVSLAYEQYF	TGCAGTGCTAGAGTATCACTGGCCTACGAGCAGTACTTC
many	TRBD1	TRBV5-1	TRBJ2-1	CASSRSGTGGSEQFF	TGCGCCAGCAGCAGATCCGGGACAGGGGGCAGTGAGCAGTTCTTC
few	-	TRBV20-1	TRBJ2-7	CSAENYEQYF	TGCAGTGCCGAGAACTACGAGCAGTACTTC
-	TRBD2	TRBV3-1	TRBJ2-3	CASSRSGTRRSTDTQYF	TGTGCCAGCAGCCGCTCCGGGACTAGAAGGAGCACAGATACGCAGTATTTT
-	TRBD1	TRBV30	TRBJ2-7	CAWSVGQGLYEQYF	TGTGCCTGGAGTGTAGGACAGGGGTTATACGAGCAGTACTTC
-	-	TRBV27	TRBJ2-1	CASSLKTTSSYNEQFF	TGTGCCAGCAGTTTAAAGACTACCAGCTCCTACAATGAGCAGTTCTTC
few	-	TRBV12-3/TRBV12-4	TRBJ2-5	CASSLGGGWADQETQYF	TGTGCCAGCAGTCTGGGAGGGGGGTGGGCTGATCAAGAGACCCAGTACTTC
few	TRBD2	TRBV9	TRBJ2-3	CASSVDPSGQSGFTDTQYF	TGTGCCAGCAGCGTAGATCCTAGCGGACAATCCGGCTTCACAGATACGCAGTATTTT
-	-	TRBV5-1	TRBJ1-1	CASSPPGGSGAFF	TGCGCCAGCAGCCCACCCGGAGGGTCCGGGGCTTTCTTT
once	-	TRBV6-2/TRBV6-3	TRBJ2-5	CASSLRGGYTTETQYF	TGTGCCAGCAGTCTTAGAGGCGGCTATACTACAGAGACCCAGTACTTC
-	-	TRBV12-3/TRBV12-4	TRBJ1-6	CASAREGGSSPLHF	TGTGCCAGCGCCAGGGAGGGAGGCAGTTCACCCCTCCACTTT
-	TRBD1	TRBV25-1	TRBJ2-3	CASKRGFRGSGTDTQYF	TGTGCCAGCAAACGAGGATTCAGGGGGTCGGGCACAGATACGCAGTATTTT
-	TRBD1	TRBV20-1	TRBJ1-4	CSARDRRTGEEKLFF	TGCAGTGCTAGAGATAGAAGGACAGGGGAAGAAAAACTGTTTTTT
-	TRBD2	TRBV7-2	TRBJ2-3	CASSLNGAGAGDTQYF	TGTGCCAGCAGCTTAAATGGGGCGGGAGCGGGAGATACGCAGTATTTT
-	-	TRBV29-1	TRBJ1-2	CSVTGQGNYGYTF	TGCAGCGTTACGGGGCAGGGTAACTATGGCTACACCTTC
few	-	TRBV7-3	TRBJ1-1	CASSPYITEAFF	TGTGCCAGCAGCCCTTATATCACTGAAGCTTTCTTT
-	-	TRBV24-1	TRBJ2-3	CATSDPGGDLTDTQYF	TGTGCCACCAGTGATCCTGGAGGGGACCTCACAGATACGCAGTATTTT
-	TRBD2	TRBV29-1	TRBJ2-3	CSVADQAGGVTDTQYF	TGCAGCGTTGCCGACCAGGCGGGGGGGGTCACAGATACGCAGTATTTT
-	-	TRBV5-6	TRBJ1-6	CASSRLDGLSYNSPLHF	TGTGCCAGCAGCAGACTGGACGGACTCTCCTATAATTCACCCCTCCACTTT